This T cell receptor (beta chain) was identified in a study of cytomegalovirus exposure and HLA in healthy donors. As for this clone: Its specificity is not known.

With 60 Vbeta and 13 Jbeta primers, the PCR was carried out. Measured with immunoSEQ multiplex PCR; TCRdb has only the in-frame clones, and not every one. The repertoire holds about 190,000 clones, with over 75% as singletons. Study observations and caveats: In vitro confirmation showed three CMV-associated chains to be CMV antigen specific.

Sequenced input: PBMCs. This TCR derives from a man aged 45-65 years in good health and CMV-seronegative.

The CDR3 sequence is CAWSGGLAYEQYF. The CDR3 DNA follows: TGTGCCTGGAGTGGAGGCCTGGCCTACGAGCAGTACTTC. The chain is built from TRBV30 and TRBJ2-7; D gene unclear. The CDR3 has 13 residues. Per the germline V gene, CDR1 is GTSNPN and CDR2 is SVGIG (reference sequence). V lost 1 base to trimming and J lost 2 bases, with 9 bases between them.